The 17 T cell receptor beta chains in this list originate from one sample, sequenced in a study of control samples from healthy donors and cancer patients. Repertoires were generated with immunoSEQ multiplex PCR, while TCRdb's copy carries only in-frame clones and drops some. This table has about 130,000 clones, around 92% appearing once. Sequencing was done on a sample of blood. Receptor source: a woman between 45 and 60 years old in good health.

The chain uses TRBV7-9 and TRBJ2-7, with 7 bases matching TRBD1. The J segment lost 6 bases and the V segment lost 5 bases, leaving 7 bases of the junction unmatched. Germline lookup yields CDR1 SEHNR and CDR2 FQNEAQ (reference sequence). There are 13 residues in the CDR3. The CDR3: CASSIGQVPEQYF. The CDR3 DNA sequence: TGTGCCAGCAGCATCGGACAGGTTCCCGAGCAGTACTTC.

The chain couples TRBV5-1 to TRBJ2-4; the D gene could be TRBD1 or TRBD2 (6 bases each). V lost 3 bases, J lost 0 bases, and 13 bases lay in between. Germline CDR1 SGHRS, CDR2 YFSETQ. The CDR3 spans 16 residues. The CDR3 loop reads CASSSGGHLAKNIQYF. The CDR3 coding sequence is TGCGCCAGCAGCTCTGGGGGGCACCTAGCCAAAAACATTCAGTACTTC. Supplemented by reference TRBV5-1 and TRBJ2-4, the full variable domain reads KAGVTQTPRYLIKTRGQQVTLSCSPISGHRSVSWYQQTPGQGLQFLFEYFSETQRNKGNFPGRFSGRQFSNSRSEMNVSTLELGDSALYLCASSSGGHLAKNIQYFGAGTRLSVL.

The chain links TRBV30 to TRBJ1-6; no definite D call. Between the trimmed V and J ends, which lost 0 bases and 5 bases, there was a span of 8 bases. This CDR3 has 14 residues. Germline loops: CDR1 GTSNPN, CDR2 SVGIG (reference sequence). Here the CDR3 DNA reads TGTGCCTGGAGTGTAACTGAGAATAATTCACCCCTCCACTTT. Translation: CAWSVTENNSPLHF.

This chain joins TRBV16 and TRBJ2-7; TRBD2 aligns across 8 bases. This CDR3 is 15 amino acids long. CDR1 is KGHSY and CDR2 is FQNENV in the germline V gene. After removal of 0 bases from V and 5 bases from J, the junction contained 6 bases not matched to a gene. CDR3 coding DNA: TGTGCCAGCAGCCAATCTGGTAGTAGCGGGAACGAGCAGTACTTC. Residues: CASSQSGSSGNEQYF.

The chain has TRBV28 and TRBJ2-7; the D gene is possibly TRBD2 (7 bases). Trimming shortened V by 6 bases and J by 3 bases, and 15 bases separated the two germline ends. Germline CDR1 reads MDHEN; CDR2 reads SYDVKM. The CDR3 has 14 amino acids. The CDR3 loop is CASRGGGPHYEQYF. CDR3 coding DNA: TGTGCCAGCAGAGGGGGGGGACCCCACTACGAGCAGTACTTC.

This clone has only one observation. The chain employs TRBV5-5 and TRBJ2-7, with a possible D match to TRBD1 (6 bases). V was clipped by 6 bases and J by 3 bases, with 16 bases between them. The CDR3 has 14 amino acids. Germline V gives CDR1 SGHKS, CDR2 YYEKEE (reference sequence). The CDR3 sequence: CASTLPGHSYEQYF. CDR3 in DNA: TGTGCCAGCACCCTTCCGGGACACAGCTACGAGCAGTACTTC.

The chain combines TRBV12-3 or TRBV12-4 with TRBJ1-1; D remains ambiguous. This CDR3 comprises 13 residues. The ends were cut back, 1 base at V and 1 base at J, with 4 bases in the middle. DNA for the CDR3: TGTGCCAGCAGTTTAGGGACGAACACTGAAGCTTTCTTT. Translated, it gives CASSLGTNTEAFF.

The chain employs TRBV7-9 and TRBJ1-1; D gene unclear. V was clipped by 4 bases and J by 1 base, with 10 bases between them. The germline gives CDR1 SEHNR, CDR2 FQNEAQ (reference sequence). This CDR3 contains 14 residues. CDR3 in DNA: TGTGCCAGCAGCTCTGACACTTCGAACACTGAAGCTTTCTTT. It codes for CASSSDTSNTEAFF.

The chain is built from TRBV2 and TRBJ2-2, with TRBD2 identical over 7 bases. Germline V gene data show CDR1 as SNHLY and CDR2 as FYNNEI. The CDR3 runs 15 residues. V lost 6 bases, J lost 6 bases, and 10 bases stayed unmatched. The chain's CDR3 is CASSPRGVVSGELFF. In nucleotides, the CDR3 is TGTGCCAGCAGCCCACGGGGGGTTGTATCCGGGGAGCTGTTTTTT.

The chain joins TRBV29-1 to TRBJ2-7; D remains ambiguous. This CDR3 is built from 11 residues. Germline V gives CDR1 SQVTM, CDR2 ANQGSEA. Trimming left V 5 bases short and J 0 bases short, with 5 bases between. The CDR3 loop reads CSVTASYEQYF. The DNA for the CDR3 is TGCAGCGTTACAGCCTCCTACGAGCAGTACTTC.

The J gene is TRBJ2-5, the V gene TRBV20-1; unclear D gene. The ends were cut back, 2 bases at V and 2 bases at J, with 3 bases in the middle. The CDR3 sequence is 11 residues long. The V gene's germline CDR1 is DFQATT and CDR2 SNEGSKA (reference sequence). The CDR3 DNA sequence: TGCAGTGCTAGAATTCAAGAGACCCAGTACTTC. Translation gives CSARIQETQYF.

This chain uses TRBV24-1 with TRBJ1-6; D is unresolved. Trimming removed 1 base at V and 6 bases at J, with 3 bases between. The CDR3 is 13 residues long. The V gene's germline CDR1 is KGHDR and CDR2 SFDVKD. CDR3 in DNA: TGTGCCACCAGTGATTTCGGTAATTCACCCCTCCACTTT. Encoded protein: CATSDFGNSPLHF.

The genes are TRBV6-5 and TRBJ1-1, with D perhaps TRBD1 (6 bases). Trimming pared 5 bases from V and 8 bases from J, leaving 18 bases between. The germline gives CDR1 MNHEY, CDR2 SVGAGI. The CDR3 loop spans 14 amino acids. The CDR3 sequence: CASSTRDRLYEAFF. In DNA, the CDR3 is TGTGCCAGCAGTACTCGCGACAGGCTGTACGAAGCTTTCTTT.

V and J are TRBV2 and TRBJ1-2; tentatively, D is TRBD1 (6 bases). CDR1 and CDR2 (germline): SNHLY, FYNNEI. Trimming stripped 6 bases from V and 8 bases from J, with 22 bases between. This CDR3 region has 15 residues. CDR3 protein: CASSLNTGTAMGYTF. CDR3 nucleotides: TGTGCCAGCAGCCTTAATACAGGGACGGCGATGGGCTACACCTTC.

The chain recombines TRBV6-5 with TRBJ1-2; 8 bases align to TRBD1. Germline loops: CDR1 MNHEY, CDR2 SVGAGI. V was pared by 0 bases and J by 13 bases, with 7 bases of the junction left unmatched. The CDR3 totals 13 residues. DNA of the CDR3: TGTGCCAGCAGTTACTCGTATCAGGGGGCTTTCACCTTC. Encoded protein: CASSYSYQGAFTF.

This chain links TRBV7-8 with TRBJ2-2; D call uncertain. V was cut by 2 bases and J by 5 bases, with 9 bases left in between. Germline V gene lookup returns CDR1 SGHVS and CDR2 FQNEAQ. This CDR3 spans 14 amino acids. The CDR3 sequence: CASSLTTETGELFF. The CDR3 nucleotides read TGTGCCAGCAGCTTAACTACAGAAACCGGGGAGCTGTTTTTT.

The CDR3 DNA is TGTGCCAGCTCACCACCGAACGACAGGTTGAACACTGAAGCTTTCTTT. It yields the protein CASSPPNDRLNTEAFF. The chain has TRBV18 and TRBJ1-1; D may be TRBD1 (6 bases). V was cut by 0 bases and J by 0 bases, with 11 bases left in between. The CDR3 runs to 16 residues. Germline CDR1 and CDR2: KGHSH and LQKENI.